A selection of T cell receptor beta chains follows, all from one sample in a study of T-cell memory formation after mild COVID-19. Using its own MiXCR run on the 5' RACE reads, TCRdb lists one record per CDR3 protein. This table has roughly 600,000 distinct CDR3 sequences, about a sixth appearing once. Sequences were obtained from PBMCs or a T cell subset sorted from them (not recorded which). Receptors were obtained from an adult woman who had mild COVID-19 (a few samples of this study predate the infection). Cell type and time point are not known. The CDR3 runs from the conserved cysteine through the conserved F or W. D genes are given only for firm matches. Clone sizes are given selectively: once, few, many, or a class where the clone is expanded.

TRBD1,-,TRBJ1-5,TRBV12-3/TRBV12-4,TGTGCCAGCAGTTTAGCGGGACAGGGGGCAAGTCAGCCCCAGCATTTT,CASSLAGQGASQPQHF
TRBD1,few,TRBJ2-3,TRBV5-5,TGTGCCAGCAGCGAGAGACAGGGGACTTACACAGATACGCAGTATTTT,CASSERQGTYTDTQYF
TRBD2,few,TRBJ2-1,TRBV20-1,TGCAGTGCTAGTCGTCTAGCGGGAGCCTACAATGAGCAGTTCTTC,CSASRLAGAYNEQFF
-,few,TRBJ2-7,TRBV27,TGTGCCAGCAGTGACCATTGGAGCTCCTACGAGCAGTACTTC,CASSDHWSSYEQYF
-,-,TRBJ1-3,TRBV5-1,TGCGCCAGCAGAAATACAGGGTCTGGAAACACCATATATTTT,CASRNTGSGNTIYF
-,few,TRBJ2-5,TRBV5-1,TGCGCCAGCAGCTCGGACGGCTCCCAAGAGACCCAGTACTTC,CASSSDGSQETQYF
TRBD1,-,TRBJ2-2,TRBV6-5,TGTGCCAGCCTACAGGGGGTAAACACCGGGGAGCTGTTTTTT,CASLQGVNTGELFF
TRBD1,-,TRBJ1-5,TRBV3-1,TGTGCCAGCAGCCACCAGGGGGCTCAGCCCCAGCATTTT,CASSHQGAQPQHF
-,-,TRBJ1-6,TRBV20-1,TGCAGTGCTATTTCCCCAGGGAGTAATTCACCCCTCCACTTT,CSAISPGSNSPLHF
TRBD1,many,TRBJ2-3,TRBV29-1,TGCAGCGTGGAAAGGACAGGGGGCATCGGCACAGATACGCAGTATTTT,CSVERTGGIGTDTQYF
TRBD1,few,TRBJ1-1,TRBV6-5,TGTGCCAGCAGTTATTCCCGACAGGGAGCCCCGGGCACTGAAGCTTTCTTT,CASSYSRQGAPGTEAFF
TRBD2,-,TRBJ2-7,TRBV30,TGTGCCTGGAGTCGGGGAAAAGCGGGAGGCCCCCACGAGCAGTACTTC,CAWSRGKAGGPHEQYF
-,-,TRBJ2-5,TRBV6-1,TGTGCCAGCAGTGAAGCGGGGGCGGGCGGGGAGACCCAGTACTTC,CASSEAGAGGETQYF
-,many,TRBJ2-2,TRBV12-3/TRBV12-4,TGTGCCAGCAGGAGAACCGGGGAGCTGTTTTTT,CASRRTGELFF
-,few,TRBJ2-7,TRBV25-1,TGTGCCAGCAGTGAATGGGTTTTGGGACAAGGCTTTAGCTACGAGCAGTACTTC,CASSEWVLGQGFSYEQYF
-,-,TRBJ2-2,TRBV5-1,TGCGCCAGCAGCTTGGAAGGGCTTTGGACCGGGGAGCTGTTTTTT,CASSLEGLWTGELFF
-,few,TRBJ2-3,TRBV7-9,TGTGCCAGCCCCCATGGGGAGGGCACAGATACGCAGTATTTT,CASPHGEGTDTQYF
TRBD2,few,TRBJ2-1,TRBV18,TGTGCCAGCTCACCCAGCCTCGGGACTAGCGACTCCTACAATGAGCAGTTCTTC,CASSPSLGTSDSYNEQFF
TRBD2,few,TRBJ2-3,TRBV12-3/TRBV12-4,TGTGCCAGCAGTTTACCCCGGGGGGTGGATACGCAGTATTTT,CASSLPRGVDTQYF
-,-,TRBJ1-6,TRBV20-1,TGCAGTGCTATAGGCGCCGGGACTATGAATTCACCCCTCCACTTT,CSAIGAGTMNSPLHF
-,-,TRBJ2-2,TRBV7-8,TGTGCCAGCAGCCCACGACAGGCGGCGAACACCGGGGAGCTGTTTTTT,CASSPRQAANTGELFF
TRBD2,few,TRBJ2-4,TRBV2,TGTGCCAGCAGTGACAGGGAGGGCAAAAACATTCAGTACTTC,CASSDREGKNIQYF
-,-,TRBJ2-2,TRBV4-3,TGCGCCAGCAGCCGAGCCAAGGACCTGAACACCGGGGAGCTGTTTTTT,CASSRAKDLNTGELFF
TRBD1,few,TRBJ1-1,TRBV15,TGTGCCACCAGCAGAGTAGACAGGGATAGGAACACTGAAGCTTTCTTT,CATSRVDRDRNTEAFF
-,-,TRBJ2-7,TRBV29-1,TGCAGCGTTGAAGATAATCTCGAGCAGTACTTC,CSVEDNLEQYF
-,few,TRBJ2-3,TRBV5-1,TGCGCCAGCAGCTTGGAAATAGGGCGCACAGATACGCAGTATTTT,CASSLEIGRTDTQYF
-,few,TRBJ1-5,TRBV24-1,TGTGCCACCAGTGACGGAGGGCAGAATCAGCCCCAGCATTTT,CATSDGGQNQPQHF
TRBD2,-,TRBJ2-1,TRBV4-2,TGTGCCAGCAGCCGGGGACTAGCGGACCCCAATGAGCAGTTCTTC,CASSRGLADPNEQFF
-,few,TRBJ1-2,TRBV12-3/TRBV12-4,TGTGCCAGCATTTCCTCTGAAGGGCCGTATGGCTACACCTTC,CASISSEGPYGYTF
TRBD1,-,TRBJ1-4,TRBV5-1,TGCGCCAGCAGCTCCGGGACAGCAACTAATGAAAAACTGTTTTTT,CASSSGTATNEKLFF
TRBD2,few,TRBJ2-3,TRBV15,TGTGCCACCAGAAAGCGGGAGTCAGATACGCAGTATTTT,CATRKRESDTQYF
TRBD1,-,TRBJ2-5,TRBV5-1,TGCGCCAGCAGCTTGGAAAGGACAGGACCCCAAGAGACCCAGTACTTC,CASSLERTGPQETQYF
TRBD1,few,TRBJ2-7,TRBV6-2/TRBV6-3,TGTGCCAGCAGCCCCGGGACAGGTTCGGACTACGAGCAGTACTTC,CASSPGTGSDYEQYF
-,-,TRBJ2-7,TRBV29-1,TGCAGCGTTGAATTTAGTCGGCAGGGCACCTACGAGCAGTACTTC,CSVEFSRQGTYEQYF
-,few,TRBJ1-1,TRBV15,TGTGCCACCAGCAGAGGGTTTAGGAGTAACACTGAAGCTTTCTTT,CATSRGFRSNTEAFF
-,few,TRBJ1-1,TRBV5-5,TGTGCCAGCAGCTTAAGACAGGCCTACAACACTGAAGCTTTCTTT,CASSLRQAYNTEAFF
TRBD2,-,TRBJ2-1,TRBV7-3,TGTGCCAGCAGCGCTACTAGCGGGAGTGCCTACAATGAGCAGTTCTTC,CASSATSGSAYNEQFF
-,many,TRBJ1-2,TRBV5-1,TGCGCCAGCAGCCCGGGTTGGCAGGGGACCTATGGCTACACCTTC,CASSPGWQGTYGYTF
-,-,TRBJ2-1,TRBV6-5,TGTGCCAGCAGTTACTCGAAAGTGACAGCTCGAGGGGGGCAGTTCTTC,CASSYSKVTARGGQFF
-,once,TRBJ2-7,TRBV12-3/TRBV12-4,TGTGCCAGCAGCCGTACAGGGACCTCCTACGAGCAGTACTTC,CASSRTGTSYEQYF
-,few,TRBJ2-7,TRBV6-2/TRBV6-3,TGTGCCAGCAGCCTTTATTTCTACGAGCAGTACTTC,CASSLYFYEQYF
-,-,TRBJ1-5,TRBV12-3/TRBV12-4,TGTGCCAGCAGGACGACTCGAAGGAGCAATCAGCCCCAGCATTTT,CASRTTRRSNQPQHF
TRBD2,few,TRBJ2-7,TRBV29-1,TGCAGCGTGTGGACTAGCGGATCCTACGAGCAGTACTTC,CSVWTSGSYEQYF
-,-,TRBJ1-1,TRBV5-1,TGCGCCAGCAGCTTGGAAGGGGCGGCTACATCTGAAGCTTTCTTT,CASSLEGAATSEAFF
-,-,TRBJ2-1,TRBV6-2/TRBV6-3,TGTGCCAGCAGCTCCCTGACCAGCAGCTCCTACAATGAGCAGTTCTTC,CASSSLTSSSYNEQFF
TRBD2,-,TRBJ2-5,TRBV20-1,TGCAGTGCTAGACCGCCCGGGACTAGCGGGGCGTGGGAGACCCAGTACTTC,CSARPPGTSGAWETQYF
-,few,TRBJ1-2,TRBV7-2,TGTGCCAGCAGCTTAGCGCCAGGGACCCGGGCTAACTATGGCTACACCTTC,CASSLAPGTRANYGYTF
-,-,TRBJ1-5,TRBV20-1,TGCAGTGCTAGGACCGACTATAGCAATCAGCCCCAGCATTTT,CSARTDYSNQPQHF
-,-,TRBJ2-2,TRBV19,TGTGCCAGTAGTTCCCCTCCAGGGTACACCGGGGAGCTGTTTTTT,CASSSPPGYTGELFF
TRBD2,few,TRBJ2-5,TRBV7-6,TGTGCCAGCAGCTCACGGGAGGGCAGCAGTTCAGAGACCCAGTACTTC,CASSSREGSSSETQYF
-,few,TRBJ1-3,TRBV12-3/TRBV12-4,TGTGCCAGCACCATTATTGCCGGGACCCTTCGAAACGCCATATATTTT,CASTIIAGTLRNAIYF
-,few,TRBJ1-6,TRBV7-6,TGTGCCAGCAGAGCCGGGACGGCGTATTCACCCCTCCACTTT,CASRAGTAYSPLHF
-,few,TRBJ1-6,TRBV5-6,TGTGCCAGCCTCCGATCGGGCAGGGGTGATTCACCCCTCCACTTT,CASLRSGRGDSPLHF
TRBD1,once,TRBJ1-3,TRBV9,TGTGCCAGCAGCCCCAGGGACAGAAGTTATTTGGATTTT,CASSPRDRSYLDF
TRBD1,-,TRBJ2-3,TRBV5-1,TGCGCCAGCAGCCCCCGGGACAGGGGGCAGGATACGCAGTATTTT,CASSPRDRGQDTQYF
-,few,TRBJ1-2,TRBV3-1,TGTGCCAGCAGCCCCCTCGGACCTCCGGGAGGCTACACCTTC,CASSPLGPPGGYTF
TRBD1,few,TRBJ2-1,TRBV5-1,TGCGCCAGCAGCTACGGACCGGGACAGGGTGGATTCTTC,CASSYGPGQGGFF
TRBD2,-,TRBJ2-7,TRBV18,TGTGCCAGCTCACCTCCAGCGGGAGTGGGCGAGCAGTACTTC,CASSPPAGVGEQYF
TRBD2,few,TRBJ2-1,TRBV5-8,TGTGCCAGCAGCTTGGTGGGGACTAGCGGAGGCTCCTACAATGAGCAGTTCTTC,CASSLVGTSGGSYNEQFF